This section outlines one T cell receptor (beta chain) sequence together with its context. Amplification yielded TCR beta CDR3 regions, with RNA transcripts as the source. The TCR CDR3 was amplified in a first-round RT-PCR using the HTBI primer set. In TCRdb, the multiplex PCR reads were re-called with MiXCR into one record per CDR3 protein. The data contain around 760,000 distinct CDR3 sequences, 30% to 40% of them seen just once; the ten biggest clones take up roughly 30%. The sample originates from a study of T cells in Graves' hyperthyroidism and ophthalmopathy. Every diagnosis used clinical symptoms, serum thyroxine and TRAb, thyroid ultrasound and orbital computed tomography. The ends lost 5 bases at V and 8 bases at J; junction bases unmatched: 14. The CDR3 is made up of 16 amino acids. Germline V gives CDR1 SEHNR, CDR2 FQNEAQ (reference sequence).

The genes are TRBV7-9 and TRBJ1-2; TRBD1 agrees at 10 bases. This clonotype originated in a middle-aged woman with Graves' hyperthyroidism. Sequencing was performed on blood. The CDR3 nucleotides are TGTGCCAGCAGCCACCGAATGCGGGACAGGGGTGTCGGCTACACCTTC. Its protein is CASSHRMRDRGVGYTF. The variable domain in full, with the rest retrieved from reference TRBV7-9 and TRBJ1-2, is DTGVSQNPRHKITKRGQNVTFRCDPISEHNRLYWYRQTLGQGPEFLTYFQNEAQLEKSRLLSDRFSAERPKGSFSTLEIQRTEQGDSAMYLCASSHRMRDRGVGYTFGSGTRLTVV.